This T cell receptor (beta chain) was sequenced in a study of blood T cell repertoires in COVID-19. Study as a whole: The origin of the acute and convalescent COVID-19 samples was the United States, Italy and Spain.

In the study's own analysis: For nucleated cells, counts were estimated from reference gene primer amplification. The method was immunoSEQ multiplex PCR; TCRdb's version includes in-frame clones alone and lacks a portion of them. V, J and clone size are those of that table, while D and trimming were read from the DNA. The sample yields roughly 300,000 clones, about 86% seen once. The CDR3 has 14 residues. The trim removed 8 bases at V and 15 bases at J, leaving 13 bases unmatched. Germline V gene data show CDR1 as SGHTA and CDR2 as FQGNSA. This chain connects TRBV7-2 to TRBJ2-1, with 13 bases lining up with TRBD2. Sequenced material: peripheral blood. The TCR originated in a woman in her forties or fifties with acute or convalescent COVID-19. The CDR3 reads CASRLGTSGASLFF. CDR3 nucleotide sequence: TGTGCCAGCCGATTGGGGACTAGCGGGGCTTCGTTGTTCTTC.